A single sample gave rise to the 19 T cell receptor beta chains below, sequenced in a study of blood T cell repertoires in COVID-19. Profiled with immunoSEQ multiplex PCR; TCRdb holds only in-frame clones, not every one. Here the sample spans around 500,000 clones, approximately 91% being singletons. Sequencing was carried out using PBMCs or T cells enriched from blood (not recorded which). These receptors were taken from a woman in her sixties who had recovered from COVID-19.

The chain employs TRBV10-3 and TRBJ2-6, with 8 bases matching TRBD2. Germline V lookup: CDR1 ENHRY, CDR2 SYGVKD. CDR3 length equals 15 residues. The trim removed 6 bases at V and 4 bases at J, leaving 5 bases unmatched. CDR3 in DNA: TGTGCCATCAGCCCGGGGGGGCCAGGGGCCAACGTCCTGACTTTC. Residues: CAISPGGPGANVLTF.

The genes are TRBV11-2 and TRBJ2-1; no definite D call. Trimming removed 3 bases at V and 7 bases at J, with 13 bases between. The CDR3 loop spans 14 amino acids. Looked up from germline, CDR1 is SGHAT and CDR2 is FQNNGV. CDR3 nucleotides: TGTGCCAGCAGCTTGCCCCGGTCCCCGAATGAGCAGTTCTTC. Its protein product is CASSLPRSPNEQFF.

V usage is TRBV4-1 and J usage is TRBJ2-6; 7 nucleotides match TRBD1. The length of the CDR3 is 16 residues. The germline gives CDR1 MGHRA, CDR2 YSYEKL. V trimming: 3 bases; J trimming: 4 bases; junction bases outside the gene matches: 6. Written as DNA, the CDR3 is TGCGCCAGCAGCCACTTACAGGGGTCCGGGGCCAACGTCCTGACTTTC. This translates into CASSHLQGSGANVLTF.

The J gene is TRBJ1-6, the V gene TRBV27; D is unresolved. CDR3 length: 13 amino acids. Trimming pared 3 bases from V and 7 bases from J, leaving 7 bases between. Germline lookup yields CDR1 MNHEY and CDR2 SMNVEV (reference sequence). CDR3 in amino acids: CASSFSQNSPLHF. CDR3 bases: TGTGCCAGCAGTTTTTCCCAAAATTCACCCCTCCACTTT.

This rearrangement joins TRBV27 to TRBJ2-7; no reliable D call. V lost 3 bases, J lost 2 bases, and 11 bases lay in between. CDR1 MNHEY and CDR2 SMNVEV come from the germline V gene (reference sequence). The CDR3 is made up of 14 amino acids. CDR3 nucleotide sequence: TGTGCCAGCAGTTTGCGGAACCCCACCTACGAGCAGTACTTC. Its translation: CASSLRNPTYEQYF.

The V and J genes are TRBV6-5 and TRBJ1-2; weak D call: TRBD1 (6 bases). V was pared by 7 bases and J by 2 bases, with 14 bases between. The germline V gene has CDR1 MNHEY and CDR2 SVGAGI. The CDR3 consists of 14 residues. CDR3 nucleotide sequence: TGTGCCAGCAAAATAGAAACAGGGAACTATGGCTACACCTTC. Translating gives CASKIETGNYGYTF.

This sequence joins TRBV19 and TRBJ1-2, with D tentatively TRBD1 (6 bases). The ends were cut back, 7 bases at V and 5 bases at J, with 20 bases in the middle. Germline V gives CDR1 LNHDA, CDR2 SQIVND (reference sequence). The CDR3 totals 15 residues. CDR3 region: CASTTTGLRGYGYTF. The DNA of the CDR3 is TGTGCCAGTACCACGACAGGCCTAAGGGGTTATGGCTACACCTTC.

The chain couples TRBV4-2 to TRBJ2-7; 8 bases fit TRBD2. J was trimmed by 2 bases and V by 6 bases; bases with no gene match: 9. The CDR3 loop spans 15 amino acids. CDR1 and CDR2 from the germline V gene are LGHNA and YNFKEQ. CDR3 in DNA: TGTGCCAGCAGTGTTAGCGGGGCTACTCCCTACGAGCAGTACTTC. Its protein product is CASSVSGATPYEQYF.

The chain recombines TRBV10-3 with TRBJ2-7, with 7 bases matching TRBD1. Germline lookup yields CDR1 ENHRY and CDR2 SYGVKD. The CDR3 extends over 14 amino acids. Trimming at V came to 6 bases and at J to 5 bases, leaving 10 bases not matched to a gene. CDR3 DNA: TGTGCCATCAGCCGACAGGGTTTATATAACGAGCAGTACTTC. It codes for CAISRQGLYNEQYF.

The chain employs TRBV5-4 and TRBJ1-1; 7 nucleotides agree with TRBD1. Germline CDR1 is SGHNT and CDR2 is YYREEE (reference sequence). With 4 bases clipped from V and 1 base from J, the junction kept 10 bases outside the gene matches. The CDR3 is made up of 16 amino acids. The CDR3 DNA reads TGTGCCAGCAGCAACTACATAGGGGGCGAGAACACTGAAGCTTTCTTT. It translates to CASSNYIGGENTEAFF.

The rearrangement links TRBV19 to TRBJ2-3, with D possibly TRBD2 on 5 matching bases. Trimming removed 6 bases from V and 1 base from J, with 8 bases in between. This CDR3 contains 13 residues. Germline V lookup: CDR1 LNHDA, CDR2 SQIVND (reference sequence). The CDR3: CASRKGGTDTQYF. CDR3 sequence (DNA): TGTGCCAGTAGAAAGGGAGGCACAGATACGCAGTATTTT.

V and J are TRBV19 and TRBJ2-3; TRBD2 matches at 10 bases. V shed 3 bases, J shed 6 bases, and the junction held 9 bases outside the gene matches. The CDR3 runs to 16 residues. Germline V gene data show CDR1 as LNHDA and CDR2 as SQIVND (reference sequence). CDR3 in amino acids: CASSMERGGPRDTQYF. CDR3 DNA: TGTGCCAGTAGTATGGAGCGGGGGGGCCCTCGCGATACGCAGTATTTT.

The gene calls are TRBV30 and TRBJ2-5, with 7 bases that match TRBD2. Germline CDR1 is GTSNPN and CDR2 is SVGIG (reference sequence). V shed 4 bases and J 1 base; nucleotides not matched to a gene: 3. The CDR3 is 13 amino acids. The CDR3 sequence is CAWMAGVQETQYF. The CDR3 region has the DNA TGTGCCTGGATGGCGGGGGTCCAAGAGACCCAGTACTTC.

In the case of this clone: The junction and the germline gene differ at one end; a read error may be behind it. The rearrangement links TRBV9 to TRBJ2-5; 12 bases map to TRBD1. CDR1 and CDR2 from the germline V gene are SGDLS and YYNGEE. This CDR3 has 20 residues. CDR3 in amino acids: CASSVATGQGANRYQETQYF. CDR3 sequence (DNA): TGCGCCAGCAGCGTAGCTACGGGACAGGGGGCAAACAGGTACCAAGAGACCCAGTACTTC. Variable domain in full (rest from reference TRBV9 and TRBJ2-5): DSGVTQTPKHLITATGQRVTLRCSPRSGDLSVYWYQQSLDQGLQFLIQYYNGEERAKGNILERFSAQQFPDLHSELNLSSLELGDSALYFCASSVATGQGANRYQETQYFGPGTRLLVL.

V is TRBV29-1 and J is TRBJ2-2; possible D gene TRBD1, 6 bases. Germline V gene sequence: CDR1 SQVTM, CDR2 ANQGSEA. There are 14 residues in the CDR3. V dropped 5 bases and J dropped 1 base, with 11 bases sitting between them. CDR3 in DNA: TGCAGCGTTCGCAGGGGCGTGAACACCGGGGAGCTGTTTTTT. It translates to CSVRRGVNTGELFF.

The chain carries TRBV3-1 (or the pseudogene TRBV3-2) and TRBJ2-3, with D perhaps TRBD2 (6 bases). The V end was cut by 0 bases, the J end by 1 base, with 8 bases between. This CDR3 has 15 residues. The germline CDR1 and CDR2 sequences are LGHDT and YNNKEL (reference sequence). The CDR3 sequence is CASSQESSGTDTQYF. The CDR3 DNA sequence: TGTGCCAGCAGCCAAGAATCTAGCGGCACAGATACGCAGTATTTT.

This chain connects TRBV11-2 to TRBJ1-3, with D possibly being TRBD1 (5 bases). This CDR3 contains 15 residues. CDR1 and CDR2 (germline): SGHAT, FQNNGV. The V end lost 5 bases, the J end lost 0 bases, and 11 bases lay between the germline ends. The CDR3 loop reads CASSTGVSSGNTIYF. The CDR3 nucleotides are TGTGCCAGCAGCACGGGGGTGAGCTCTGGAAACACCATATATTTT.

J is TRBJ2-1 and V is TRBV27; TRBD1 might be the D (5 bases). This CDR3 comprises 14 residues. The ends were cut back, 6 bases at V and 3 bases at J, with 12 bases in the middle. Germline CDR1 MNHEY, CDR2 SMNVEV (reference sequence). For the CDR3, the DNA is TGTGCCAGCAGGCCGACAGTCTTCTACAATGAGCAGTTCTTC. This sequence encodes CASRPTVFYNEQFF.

V is TRBV5-5 and J is TRBJ1-2; TRBD1 agrees at 10 bases. Germline V gene sequence: CDR1 SGHKS, CDR2 YYEKEE (reference sequence). The J segment lost 5 bases and the V segment lost 5 bases, leaving 6 bases of the junction unmatched. CDR3 length: 14 residues. Here the CDR3 reads CASSDGDRGYGYTF. For the CDR3, the DNA is TGTGCCAGCAGTGACGGGGACAGGGGATATGGCTACACCTTC.